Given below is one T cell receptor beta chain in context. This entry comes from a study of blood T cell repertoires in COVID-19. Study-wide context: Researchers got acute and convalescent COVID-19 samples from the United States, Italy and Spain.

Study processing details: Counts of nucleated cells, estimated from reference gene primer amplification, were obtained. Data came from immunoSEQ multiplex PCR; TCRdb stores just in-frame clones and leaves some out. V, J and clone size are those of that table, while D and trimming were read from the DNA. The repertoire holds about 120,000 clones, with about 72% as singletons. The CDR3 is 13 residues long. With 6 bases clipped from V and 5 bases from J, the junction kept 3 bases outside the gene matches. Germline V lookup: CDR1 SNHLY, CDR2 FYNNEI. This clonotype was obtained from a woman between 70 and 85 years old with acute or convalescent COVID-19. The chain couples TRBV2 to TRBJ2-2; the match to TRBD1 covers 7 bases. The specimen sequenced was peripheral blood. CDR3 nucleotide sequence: TGTGCCAGCAGACAGGGGAGTACCGGGGAGCTGTTTTTT. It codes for CASRQGSTGELFF.